Shown below are 20 T cell receptor beta chains from a single sample sequenced in a study of T cell responses to AZD1222 COVID-19 vaccine. Measured with immunoSEQ multiplex PCR; TCRdb has only the in-frame clones, and not every one. This sample has about 83,000 clones, with about 82% found just once. Source: peripheral blood, taken on day 0 of AZD1222 vaccination. Receptors originate from an adult in good health.

The chain carries TRBV7-8 and TRBJ2-7; D gene unclear. Germline V CDR1 and CDR2: SGHVS, FQNEAQ. The ends were cut back, 4 bases at V and 7 bases at J, with 14 bases in the middle. The CDR3 has 13 amino acids. This CDR3 is CASSSTTGREQYF. CDR3 nucleotides: TGTGCCAGCAGCTCAACCACCGGTAGGGAGCAGTACTTC.

The chain joins TRBV5-1 to TRBJ1-1; D is undetermined. Looked up from germline, CDR1 is SGHRS and CDR2 is YFSETQ. V lost 4 bases and J 5 bases, leaving 18 bases between the germline ends. CDR3 length equals 15 residues. The CDR3 is CASSQAGPPETEAFF. The CDR3, as DNA: TGCGCCAGCAGCCAGGCCGGGCCCCCAGAGACTGAAGCTTTCTTT.

This chain connects TRBV19 to TRBJ1-2, with D perhaps matching TRBD1 (6 bases). The germline V and J ends were trimmed by 3 bases and 2 bases, with 19 bases remaining between them. CDR3 length equals 17 residues. Looked up from germline, CDR1 is LNHDA and CDR2 is SQIVND (reference sequence). CDR3 DNA sequence: TGTGCCAGTAGTATTCGGCAGGGAGGGGGAGAGAACTATGGCTACACCTTC. Encoded protein: CASSIRQGGGENYGYTF.

In DNA, the CDR3 is TGCGCCAGCAGCCAAGTCGTGGGGGCGCCCTTCTACGAGCAGTACTTC. Protein sequence: CASSQVVGAPFYEQYF. The chain is built from TRBV4-1 and TRBJ2-7; the D gene is possibly TRBD1 (6 bases). The V end was cut by 1 base, the J end by 3 bases, with 16 bases between. The germline gives CDR1 MGHRA, CDR2 YSYEKL. The CDR3 length is 16 residues.

This clone was counted once. The chain employs TRBV29-1 and TRBJ1-2; D remains ambiguous. The CDR3 spans 13 residues. CDR1 and CDR2 (germline): SQVTM, ANQGSEA. Trimming removed 1 base at V and 7 bases at J, with 13 bases between. CDR3 sequence reads: CSVEGSPQAGYTF. The CDR3 nucleotides read TGCAGCGTTGAAGGTAGCCCGCAGGCTGGCTACACCTTC.

The V gene is TRBV30, the J gene TRBJ1-5; 8 positions agree with TRBD1. From germline, CDR1 is GTSNPN and CDR2 SVGIG (reference sequence). CDR3 length: 14 amino acids. Trimming cost V 0 bases and J 5 bases; bases outside gene matches: 3. DNA of the CDR3: TGTGCCTGGAGTGTGGCAGGGGGCCATCAGCCCCAGCATTTT. This codes for CAWSVAGGHQPQHF. The variable domain in full, with the rest retrieved from reference TRBV30 and TRBJ1-5, is SQTIHQWPATLVQPVGSPLSLECTVEGTSNPNLYWYRQAAGRGLQLLFYSVGIGQISSEVPQNLSASRPQDRQFILSSKKLLLSDSGFYLCAWSVAGGHQPQHFGDGTRLSIL.

The V and J genes are TRBV19 and TRBJ1-1; TRBD1 matches at 8 bases. This CDR3 contains 13 residues. Germline V gives CDR1 LNHDA, CDR2 SQIVND (reference sequence). The trim removed 5 bases at V and 8 bases at J, leaving 7 bases unmatched. In DNA, the CDR3 is TGTGCCAGTAGTTTGACAGACAGGGGCGAAGCTTTCTTT. Amino acid sequence: CASSLTDRGEAFF.

V gene TRBV9 combines with J gene TRBJ2-1; TRBD2 matches 10 bases. V lost 0 bases, J lost 9 bases, and 9 bases stayed unmatched. The germline V gene has CDR1 SGDLS and CDR2 YYNGEE. This CDR3 has 16 residues. The CDR3 region has the DNA TGTGCCAGCAGCGTAGGGCTAGCGGGAGCCGAAGGTGAGCAGTTCTTC. Protein: CASSVGLAGAEGEQFF.

This chain uses TRBV5-1 with TRBJ2-5; 11 bases align to TRBD2. The CDR3 loop spans 17 amino acids. V shed 6 bases and J 1 base; nucleotides not matched to a gene: 11. CDR1 SGHRS and CDR2 YFSETQ come from the germline V gene. The CDR3 DNA follows: TGCGCCAGCAAGCCGAACCCTAGCGGGGGGTTCCAAGAGACCCAGTACTTC. Amino acids: CASKPNPSGGFQETQYF.

The chain recombines TRBV30 with TRBJ1-2; D call uncertain. From germline, CDR1 is GTSNPN and CDR2 SVGIG (reference sequence). This CDR3 comprises 13 residues. With 4 bases removed from V and 6 bases from J, the gap between germline ends came to 15 bases. CDR3 nucleotide sequence: TGTGCCTGGACCGCCCAGCTTGGGAATGGCTACACCTTC. Translating it yields CAWTAQLGNGYTF.

The chain couples TRBV18 to TRBJ2-2; D might be TRBD2 (6 bases). Per the germline V gene, CDR1 is KGHSH and CDR2 is LQKENI. The length of the CDR3 is 14 residues. Trimming removed 3 bases from V and 4 bases from J, with 9 bases in between. The CDR3 loop is CASSPTSITGELFF. Written as DNA, the CDR3 is TGTGCCAGCTCACCTACTAGCATCACCGGGGAGCTGTTTTTT.

The chain links TRBV28 to TRBJ2-7, with 11 bases matching TRBD2. Germline-derived CDR1 and CDR2 are MDHEN and SYDVKM. The CDR3 covers 14 residues. V lost 10 bases and J lost 1; bases outside the gene matches: 6. The CDR3 spells CATFGTSGSYEQYF. Written as DNA, the CDR3 is TGTGCCACCTTCGGGACTAGCGGTTCCTACGAGCAGTACTTC.

The rearrangement joins TRBV12-3 or TRBV12-4 to TRBJ2-7; D is undetermined. The CDR3 loop spans 13 amino acids. With 8 bases removed from V and 3 bases from J, the gap between germline ends came to 14 bases. CDR3 protein: CASRRSSVYEQYF. CDR3 DNA: TGTGCCAGCCGTAGGTCTAGTGTCTACGAGCAGTACTTC.

The chain links TRBV21-1 to TRBJ1-3. TRBV21-1 is a recognized pseudogene. CDR3 length: 14 residues. The CDR3 nucleotides are TGTGCCAGCAGCAGGGAGGGCGTTGGAAACACCATATATTTT. It codes for CASSREGVGNTIYF.

The chain links TRBV7-9 to TRBJ2-1; the D is unclear. CDR3 size: 12 residues. With 1 base removed from V and 10 bases from J, the gap between germline ends came to 8 bases. CDR1 is SEHNR, CDR2 FQNEAQ, per germline (reference sequence). This CDR3 is CASSLEGREQFF. The CDR3 DNA reads as TGTGCCAGCAGCTTAGAAGGTAGGGAGCAGTTCTTC.

The gene calls are TRBV4-1 and TRBJ2-1, with D unclear. Germline assignment: CDR1 MGHRA and CDR2 YSYEKL. The CDR3 spans 13 residues. Trimming pared 7 bases from V and 8 bases from J, leaving 15 bases between. The DNA for the CDR3 is TGCGCCAGCACCCCTTTGGTGAGCGATGAGCAGTTCTTC. This translates into CASTPLVSDEQFF.

The chain combines TRBV7-2 with TRBJ2-5; 11 bases fit TRBD2. CDR3 size: 16 residues. The V and J ends lost 2 bases and 5 bases, in that order; junction bases with no gene match: 7. CDR1 is SGHTA and CDR2 is FQGNSA in the germline V gene. The CDR3 coding sequence is TGTGCCAGCAGCTTACTAGCGGGGGGTCCGTGGGAGACCCAGTACTTC. It translates to CASSLLAGGPWETQYF.

This clone was counted only a few times. The chain links TRBV19 to TRBJ1-4; 7 bases match TRBD1. J lost 2 bases, V lost 9 bases, and 3 bases had no gene match. Germline assignment: CDR1 LNHDA and CDR2 SQIVND (reference sequence). The CDR3 runs to 13 residues. CDR3 sequence (DNA): TGTGCCAGCCGGGACAGTACTAATGAAAAACTGTTTTTT. Protein: CASRDSTNEKLFF.

The rearrangement joins TRBV6-5 to TRBJ2-1; D possibly matches TRBD1 or TRBD2 (5 bases each). Germline assignment: CDR1 MNHEY and CDR2 SVGAGI. Trimming pared 6 bases from V and 0 bases from J, leaving 12 bases between. The CDR3 is 15 amino acids. CDR3 bases: TGTGCCAGCAGAGCAGGGAGCAGCTCCTACAATGAGCAGTTCTTC. Translation gives CASRAGSSSYNEQFF.

This chain uses TRBV12-3 or TRBV12-4 with TRBJ2-5; TRBD2 matches 8 bases. The CDR3 spans 13 residues. The ends lost 5 bases at V and 2 bases at J; junction bases unmatched: 1. The CDR3: CASSGTRQETQYF. In nucleotides, the CDR3 is TGTGCCAGCAGTGGGACTAGACAAGAGACCCAGTACTTC.